The 21 T cell receptor beta chains below all came from one sample that was sequenced in a study of response to subunit inactivated influenza vaccine. MiXCR, applied by TCRdb to the RT-PCR reads, yields one record per CDR3 protein. The data show 650,000 to 700,000 distinct CDR3 sequences, with around 14% seen just once and around 10% held by the top ten. The sample in question was PBMCs from blood, obtained roughly 13 days after vaccination. The receptors were gathered from a man aged 50 to 59 who received an inactivated influenza vaccine.

This clonotype showed up just a few times. This chain joins TRBV28 and TRBJ2-7; D uncertain. The V end lost 2 bases, the J end lost 5 bases, and 10 bases lay between the germline ends. CDR1 is MDHEN and CDR2 is SYDVKM in the germline V gene. CDR3 size: 13 residues. In nucleotides, the CDR3 is TGTGCCAGCAGTTTACACCAGGAAAACGAGCAGTACTTC. This codes for CASSLHQENEQYF.

This clonotype was detected many times. The genes are TRBV20-1 and TRBJ2-7; no clear D gene. V lost 3 bases to trimming and J lost 1 base, with 7 bases between them. The V gene's germline CDR1 is DFQATT and CDR2 SNEGSKA (reference sequence). The CDR3 loop spans 12 amino acids. The CDR3 DNA is TGCAGTGCTAGTAGTCGGTCCTACGAGCAGTACTTC. Its protein is CSASSRSYEQYF.

The chain couples TRBV20-1 to TRBJ1-6, with TRBD1 matching over 7 bases. The CDR3 contains 17 residues. Germline lookup yields CDR1 DFQATT and CDR2 SNEGSKA (reference sequence). The V segment lost 0 bases and the J segment 5 bases; nucleotides outside the gene matches: 10. The CDR3 spells CSARDLGGGLNNSPLHF. As DNA, the CDR3 is TGCAGTGCTAGAGATCTTGGAGGGGGCCTCAATAATTCACCCCTCCACTTT.

The rearrangement links TRBV6-1 to TRBJ2-5, with TRBD1 matching over 9 bases. The ends lost 5 bases at V and 4 bases at J; junction bases unmatched: 5. The CDR3 sequence is 14 residues long. Germline V lookup: CDR1 MNHNS, CDR2 SASEGT. The CDR3 sequence is CASSPWTGAETQYF. Written as DNA, the CDR3 is TGTGCCAGCAGTCCCTGGACAGGGGCAGAGACCCAGTACTTC.

The chain joins TRBV5-1 to TRBJ2-5; D assignment may be TRBD1 or TRBD2 (7 bases each). This CDR3 region has 15 residues. Per the germline V gene, CDR1 is SGHRS and CDR2 is YFSETQ. Trimming took off 3 bases at V and 1 base at J, with 13 bases between the two ends. The CDR3 coding sequence is TGCGCCAGCAGCTCGGGACAGCGGGGCCAAGAGACCCAGTACTTC. This encodes CASSSGQRGQETQYF.

This chain uses TRBV2 with TRBJ2-2; 7 bases fit TRBD1. The length of the CDR3 is 14 residues. Per the germline V gene, CDR1 is SNHLY and CDR2 is FYNNEI. After removal of 9 bases from V and 4 bases from J, the junction contained 8 bases not matched to a gene. The CDR3 spells CASCWDSGTGELFF. For the CDR3, the DNA is TGTGCCAGTTGTTGGGACAGTGGCACCGGGGAGCTGTTTTTT.

The chain uses TRBV10-3 and TRBJ1-6, with a possible D match to TRBD1 (5 bases). Germline CDR1 and CDR2: ENHRY and SYGVKD. The CDR3 is 15 amino acids. Trimming removed 0 bases at V and 8 bases at J, with 11 bases between. This CDR3 is CAISESVMGDSPLHF. The CDR3 DNA reads TGTGCCATCAGTGAGTCGGTCATGGGGGATTCACCCCTCCACTTT.

This clonotype occurred many times. This sequence joins TRBV19 and TRBJ2-7; 10 nucleotides align to TRBD2. The J segment lost 5 bases and the V segment lost 5 bases, leaving 12 bases of the junction unmatched. Germline V CDR1 and CDR2: LNHDA, SQIVND (reference sequence). There are 16 residues in the CDR3. CDR3 in amino acids: CASSSPSLAGVDEQYF. The CDR3 DNA sequence: TGTGCCAGTAGTTCCCCGTCCCTAGCGGGAGTTGACGAGCAGTACTTC.

This clonotype was found a few times. This chain joins TRBV7-2 and TRBJ2-5; the match to TRBD2 covers 7 bases. The germline CDR1 and CDR2 sequences are SGHTA and FQGNSA. Trimming at V came to 8 bases and at J to 1 base, leaving 4 bases not matched to a gene. This CDR3 comprises 13 residues. The CDR3 spells CASSRGFQETQYF. CDR3 nucleotide sequence: TGTGCCAGCTCGCGGGGGTTCCAAGAGACCCAGTACTTC.

This clonotype was seen repeatedly, ten times or more. This sequence joins TRBV12-3 or TRBV12-4 and TRBJ2-3; tentatively, D is TRBD1 or TRBD2 (5 bases each). This CDR3 has 13 residues. The germline V and J ends were trimmed by 7 bases and 2 bases, with 10 bases remaining between them. The CDR3 DNA sequence: TGTGCCAGCACTCGGGGCTACACAGATACGCAGTATTTT. Protein product: CASTRGYTDTQYF.

The chain joins TRBV2 to TRBJ2-7; 11 bases align to TRBD1. Germline CDR1 reads SNHLY; CDR2 reads FYNNEI. Trimming took 6 bases from V and 2 from J; bases not matched to a gene: 6. CDR3 length: 15 residues. CDR3 in DNA: TGTGCCAGCAGAGCGGGACAGGGGGAAACCTACGAGCAGTACTTC. This encodes CASRAGQGETYEQYF.

The chain recombines TRBV19 with TRBJ1-5; possible D gene TRBD1, 5 bases. This CDR3 comprises 14 residues. The germline V and J ends were trimmed by 3 bases and 6 bases, with 12 bases remaining between them. Germline loops: CDR1 LNHDA, CDR2 SQIVND (reference sequence). The CDR3 region is CASSIGGLSQPQHF. CDR3 DNA: TGTGCCAGTAGTATTGGGGGGTTGAGTCAGCCCCAGCATTTT. Variable domain in full (rest from reference TRBV19 and TRBJ1-5): DGGITQSPKYLFRKEGQNVTLSCEQNLNHDAMYWYRQDPGQGLRLIYYSQIVNDFQKGDIAEGYSVSREKKESFPLTVTSAQKNPTAFYLCASSIGGLSQPQHFGDGTRLSIL.

This rearrangement joins TRBV7-9 to TRBJ2-7, with 12 bases fitting TRBD2. The CDR3 spans 14 residues. V shed 5 bases, J shed 5 bases, and the junction held 4 bases outside the gene matches. CDR1 is SEHNR and CDR2 is FQNEAQ in the germline V gene (reference sequence). Here the CDR3 DNA reads TGTGCCAGCAGCGACCGGACTAGCGGGGACGAGCAGTACTTC. This gives the protein CASSDRTSGDEQYF. The full variable domain, completed using reference TRBV7-9 and TRBJ2-7, is DTGVSQNPRHKITKRGQNVTFRCDPISEHNRLYWYRQTLGQGPEFLTYFQNEAQLEKSRLLSDRFSAERPKGSFSTLEIQRTEQGDSAMYLCASSDRTSGDEQYFGPGTRLTVT.

CDR3 sequence: CASSWGLAGGPDEQFF. Here the CDR3 DNA reads TGTGCCAGCAGTTGGGGACTAGCGGGAGGGCCGGATGAGCAGTTCTTC. V and J are TRBV12-3 or TRBV12-4 and TRBJ2-1, with 16 positions matching TRBD2. Losses at the gene ends were 4 bases for V and 8 bases for J; bases not matched to a gene: 5. The CDR3 is 16 residues long.

This clonotype was detected only a few times. The chain uses TRBV29-1 and TRBJ2-5; D gene ambiguous. The CDR3 runs 11 residues. Germline values: CDR1 SQVTM, CDR2 ANQGSEA. The V end was cut by 4 bases, the J end by 5 bases, with 8 bases between. This chain's CDR3 is CSVGGPETQYF. Written as DNA, the CDR3 is TGCAGCGTTGGGGGTCCCGAGACCCAGTACTTC.

This chain joins TRBV6-2 or TRBV6-3 and TRBJ1-4; D may be TRBD1 (6 bases). CDR1 MNHEY and CDR2 SVGEGT come from the germline V gene. V was clipped by 2 bases and J by 0 bases, with 22 bases between them. CDR3 length equals 20 residues. As DNA, the CDR3 is TGTGCCAGCAGTTACACCATTACAGGGACGACCTACGCAACTAATGAAAAACTGTTTTTT. Protein product: CASSYTITGTTYATNEKLFF.

This clonotype was seen ten or more times. V usage is TRBV7-2 and J usage is TRBJ2-1, with 9 nucleotides matching TRBD2. The CDR3 is 15 residues long. CDR1 is SGHTA, CDR2 FQGNSA, per germline. V gave up 5 bases and J gave up 5 bases; unmatched junction bases: 7. CDR3 residues: CASSPLAGMNNEQFF. The CDR3 nucleotides are TGTGCCAGCAGCCCGCTAGCGGGGATGAACAATGAGCAGTTCTTC. Full variable domain (remainder filled in from reference TRBV7-2 and TRBJ2-1): GAGVSQSPSNKVTEKGKDVELRCDPISGHTALYWYRQSLGQGLEFLIYFQGNSAPDKSGLPSDRFSAERTGGSVSTLTIQRTQQEDSAVYLCASSPLAGMNNEQFFGPGTRLTVL.

The chain employs TRBV12-3 or TRBV12-4 and TRBJ2-2, with 7 positions matching TRBD2. Trimming at V came to 8 bases and at J to 4 bases, leaving 4 bases not matched to a gene. CDR3 length equals 13 residues. The CDR3 reads CASRGGITGELFF. As DNA, the CDR3 is TGTGCCAGCCGGGGAGGGATCACCGGGGAGCTGTTTTTT.

This clonotype was counted between two and nine times. V usage is TRBV7-2 and J usage is TRBJ1-6, with D tentatively TRBD1 (6 bases). Germline CDR1 SGHTA, CDR2 FQGNSA. Trimming removed 2 bases from V and 11 bases from J, with 16 bases in between. The CDR3 sequence is 15 residues long. The CDR3: CASSLNRVAGTPLHF. CDR3 nucleotide sequence: TGTGCCAGCAGCTTAAACAGGGTGGCAGGGACACCCCTCCACTTT.

This chain connects TRBV7-9 to TRBJ2-3; no clear D gene. This CDR3 comprises 14 residues. V was pared by 2 bases and J by 2 bases, with 8 bases between. CDR1 is SEHNR, CDR2 FQNEAQ, per germline (reference sequence). The CDR3 region has the DNA TGTGCCAGCAGCTTATCGGTCCTCACAGATACGCAGTATTTT. Protein sequence: CASSLSVLTDTQYF.

This clonotype has just a few counts. This chain joins TRBV29-1 and TRBJ1-2; TRBD1 matches at 8 bases. V was pared by 6 bases and J by 2 bases, with 8 bases of the junction left unmatched. Germline CDR1 and CDR2: SQVTM and ANQGSEA. CDR3 size: 14 residues. The CDR3 sequence: CSVLDRESNYGYTF. The CDR3 DNA follows: TGCAGCGTGCTGGACAGGGAATCCAACTATGGCTACACCTTC.